These 13 T cell receptor beta chains were sequenced from one sample in a study of cytomegalovirus exposure and HLA in healthy donors. The PCR had 60 Vbeta and 13 Jbeta primers. Clones were sequenced by immunoSEQ multiplex PCR, and TCRdb holds only the in-frame ones, with some missing. The sample has roughly 200,000 clones; approximately 11% are singletons. Input material: PBMCs. These receptors were taken from a man aged 50 to 59 in good health and CMV-seropositive.

V gene TRBV7-2 combines with J gene TRBJ1-4; 10 positions agree with TRBD1. In germline, CDR1 is SGHTA, CDR2 FQGNSA. The CDR3 sequence is 14 residues long. J gave up 8 bases and V 3 bases, and 3 bases lay outside the gene matches. The CDR3 spells CASSLGQGWEKLFF. The CDR3 DNA is TGTGCCAGCAGCTTGGGACAGGGGTGGGAAAAACTGTTTTTT.

This clone has a handful of counts. V usage is TRBV7-8 and J usage is TRBJ1-2; 8 bases match TRBD1. Germline V gives CDR1 SGHVS, CDR2 FQNEAQ. V was pared by 5 bases and J by 8 bases, with 13 bases of the junction left unmatched. The CDR3 totals 15 residues. The CDR3 loop reads CASSERTGTGRGYTF. Written as DNA, the CDR3 is TGTGCCAGCAGCGAGCGGACAGGGACGGGACGCGGCTACACCTTC. The variable domain in full, with the rest retrieved from reference TRBV7-8 and TRBJ1-2, is GAGVSQSPRYKVAKRGQDVALRCDPISGHVSLFWYQQALGQGPEFLTYFQNEAQLDKSGLPSDRFFAERPEGSVSTLKIQRTQQEDSAVYLCASSERTGTGRGYTFGSGTRLTVV.

The chain has TRBV4-3 and TRBJ1-1, with a possible D match to TRBD1 (5 bases). CDR3 length: 16 residues. The germline V and J ends were trimmed by 0 bases and 5 bases, with 16 bases remaining between them. CDR1 LGHNA and CDR2 YSLEER come from the germline V gene. The CDR3 DNA sequence: TGCGCCAGCAGCCAAGATCTTCGCCGGGGGGGTACTGAAGCTTTCTTT. The encoded protein is CASSQDLRRGGTEAFF.

The V and J genes are TRBV7-2 and TRBJ1-2; 9 bases line up with TRBD1. The V gene end was trimmed by 5 bases and the J gene end by 8 bases; junction bases not matched to a gene: 9. Per germline, CDR1 SGHTA and CDR2 FQGNSA. The CDR3 is 14 residues long. For the CDR3, the DNA is TGTGCCAGCAGCCCCGGGGACAGGGTTTACGGCTACACCTTC. Protein: CASSPGDRVYGYTF.

The chain is built from TRBV18 and TRBJ1-1; TRBD1 matches at 8 bases. The V gene end was trimmed by 8 bases and the J gene end by 0 bases; junction bases not matched to a gene: 2. Germline V gene lookup returns CDR1 KGHSH and CDR2 LQKENI. The CDR3 is made up of 13 amino acids. For the CDR3, the DNA is TGTGCCAGCAAGGACAGGGTGAACACTGAAGCTTTCTTT. This gives the protein CASKDRVNTEAFF.

The table lists this clone with a few counts. The chain combines TRBV19 with TRBJ1-2, with a weak D call TRBD1 (6 bases). V lost 5 bases and J lost 7, with 17 bases in between. The CDR3 has 14 amino acids. CDR1 is LNHDA, CDR2 SQIVND, per germline (reference sequence). The CDR3 loop is CASSPTTGLGGYTF. The CDR3 region has the DNA TGTGCCAGTAGTCCAACGACAGGACTCGGTGGCTACACCTTC.

This chain connects TRBV9 to TRBJ2-7; TRBD1 matches 9 bases. V dropped 3 bases and J dropped 5; count of bases not matched to a gene: 6. CDR3 length: 14 amino acids. From germline, CDR1 is SGDLS and CDR2 YYNGEE. The CDR3 DNA follows: TGTGCCAGCAGCGAACAGGGGGCTTTCAACGAGCAGTACTTC. Protein: CASSEQGAFNEQYF.

This clone showed up many times. This rearrangement joins TRBV19 to TRBJ1-1; no reliable D call. Trimming cost V 5 bases and J 10 bases, with 17 bases left between them. The CDR3 has 13 residues. CDR1 is LNHDA and CDR2 is SQIVND in the germline V gene (reference sequence). The CDR3 DNA is TGTGCCAGTAGTGCCCGCGGTGCCGGGAGAGCTTTCTTT. Protein: CASSARGAGRAFF.

This rearrangement joins TRBV18 to TRBJ2-2; the D is unclear. Trimming shortened V by 0 bases and J by 3 bases, and 8 bases separated the two germline ends. The length of the CDR3 is 15 residues. CDR1 is KGHSH, CDR2 LQKENI, per germline. The DNA for the CDR3 is TGTGCCAGCTCACCACCGAACAGCTACACCGGGGAGCTGTTTTTT. This gives the protein CASSPPNSYTGELFF.

There are a few counts of this clone. The chain joins TRBV6-5 to TRBJ2-5, with 7 positions matching TRBD2. The J call may be mistaken, given a closer DNA end match to TRBJ2-7. Per germline, CDR1 MNHEY and CDR2 SVGAGI. This CDR3 spans 14 amino acids. CDR3 nucleotides: TGTGCCAGCAGGTCTTCCGGGGGGACCTACGAGCAGTACTTC. It encodes CASRSSGGTYEQYF.

The rearrangement uses TRBV7-9 and TRBJ1-5, with a tentative D call TRBD1 (6 bases). The CDR3 contains 14 residues. Looked up from germline, CDR1 is SEHNR and CDR2 is FQNEAQ (reference sequence). V was cut by 4 bases and J by 2 bases, with 9 bases left in between. The CDR3 region has the DNA TGTGCCAGCAGCTCAGCAGGGGGCAATCAGCCCCAGCATTTT. It encodes CASSSAGGNQPQHF. Combining the CDR3 with reference TRBV7-9 and TRBJ1-5 gives the whole variable domain DTGVSQNPRHKITKRGQNVTFRCDPISEHNRLYWYRQTLGQGPEFLTYFQNEAQLEKSRLLSDRFSAERPKGSFSTLEIQRTEQGDSAMYLCASSSAGGNQPQHFGDGTRLSIL.

V usage is TRBV5-6 and J usage is TRBJ2-7, with D possibly being TRBD1 (6 bases). CDR1 and CDR2 (germline): SGHDT, YYEEEE. CDR3 size: 15 residues. Trimming left V 4 bases short and J 2 bases short, with 16 bases between. CDR3 sequence (DNA): TGTGCCAGCAGCGTAAACAGGGTAATTGCCTACGAGCAGTACTTC. This gives the protein CASSVNRVIAYEQYF.

The V gene is TRBV10-3, the J gene TRBJ1-6; the D gene is possibly TRBD1 (5 bases). CDR3 size: 14 residues. The V gene's germline CDR1 is ENHRY and CDR2 SYGVKD. With 6 bases removed from V and 4 bases from J, the gap between germline ends came to 10 bases. DNA of the CDR3: TGTGCCATCAGCCCGGGACTTTATAATTCACCCCTCCACTTT. Protein product: CAISPGLYNSPLHF.